One sample yielded the 28 T cell receptor beta chains listed below, sequenced in a study of blood T cell repertoires in COVID-19. Assay used: immunoSEQ multiplex PCR; TCRdb lists only in-frame clones, some missing. The table has some 530,000 clones, roughly nine tenths seen once. The sequenced material came from PBMCs or T cells enriched from blood (not recorded which). These TCRs come from a woman aged 55 to 70 who had recovered from COVID-19.

This clone appeared a single time. V usage is TRBV20-1 and J usage is TRBJ2-2, with 10 nucleotides matching TRBD2. The ends lost 3 bases at V and 0 bases at J; junction bases unmatched: 4. The CDR3 has 16 amino acids. Germline loops: CDR1 DFQATT, CDR2 SNEGSKA (reference sequence). CDR3 residues: CSASRSGGSNTGELFF. CDR3 DNA sequence: TGCAGTGCTAGTCGTAGCGGGGGGTCGAACACCGGGGAGCTGTTTTTT.

The V and J genes are TRBV29-1 and TRBJ1-1, with D unresolved. Trimming took 1 base from V and 1 from J, leaving 4 bases between them. This CDR3 has 12 residues. Germline CDR1 is SQVTM and CDR2 is ANQGSEA. The CDR3 is CSVEAENTEAFF. In DNA, the CDR3 is TGCAGCGTTGAAGCAGAGAACACTGAAGCTTTCTTT.

The V gene is TRBV11-2, the J gene TRBJ2-2, with TRBD2 identical over 14 bases. This CDR3 comprises 15 residues. The V segment lost 6 bases and the J segment 6 bases; nucleotides outside the gene matches: 3. The germline gives CDR1 SGHAT, CDR2 FQNNGV. CDR3 sequence (DNA): TGTGCCAGCAGAGGACTAGCGGGGGGTCCCGGGGAGCTGTTTTTT. It codes for CASRGLAGGPGELFF.

The V gene is TRBV13, the J gene TRBJ2-7, with D perhaps matching TRBD1 (5 bases). Trimming removed 1 base at V and 3 bases at J, with 13 bases between. Germline V gives CDR1 PRHDT, CDR2 FYEKMQ (reference sequence). The CDR3 is 15 amino acids. CDR3 sequence (DNA): TGTGCCAGCAGCTTAGCGCCAGGGAACCTCTACGAGCAGTACGTC. It codes for CASSLAPGNLYEQYV.

The rearrangement uses TRBV19 and TRBJ1-1; D perhaps matches TRBD1 (6 bases). There are 15 residues in the CDR3. V shed 5 bases and J shed 4 bases, with 17 bases lying between them. Germline V gene sequence: CDR1 LNHDA, CDR2 SQIVND (reference sequence). CDR3 residues: CASSARGGRVTEAFF. The CDR3 DNA reads as TGTGCCAGTAGTGCTCGCGGGGGCCGGGTCACTGAAGCTTTCTTT.

This chain connects TRBV5-1 to TRBJ2-3; 13 bases match TRBD2. Germline-derived CDR1 and CDR2 are SGHRS and YFSETQ. J gave up 2 bases and V 4 bases, and 16 bases lay outside the gene matches. This CDR3 is 20 amino acids long. The CDR3 DNA reads as TGCGCCAGCAGCCAGTCGAGTCGCGGACTAGCGGGGGCCCCCACAGATACGCAGTATTTT. Protein product: CASSQSSRGLAGAPTDTQYF.

This clone was observed a few times. V gene TRBV6-5 combines with J gene TRBJ1-3; D ambiguous. Deletions cut 7 bases from V and 0 bases from J, with 13 bases between. This CDR3 has 15 residues. Germline V CDR1 and CDR2: MNHEY, SVGAGI. This CDR3 is CASTQDGFSGNTIYF. The CDR3 DNA sequence: TGTGCCAGCACCCAAGACGGGTTCTCTGGAAACACCATATATTTT.

V is TRBV7-2 and J is TRBJ1-4, with unresolved D. CDR1 is SGHTA, CDR2 FQGNSA, per germline. The ends were cut back, 2 bases at V and 12 bases at J, with 25 bases in the middle. The length of the CDR3 is 17 residues. This CDR3 is CASSLSPAAIEAGELFF. CDR3 bases: TGTGCCAGCAGCTTATCTCCGGCGGCTATTGAAGCGGGCGAACTGTTTTTT.

The rearrangement uses TRBV3-1 (or the pseudogene TRBV3-2) and TRBJ1-4; D might be TRBD1 (5 bases). The V gene lost 5 bases and the J gene lost 5 bases, with 9 bases spanning the gap. Germline V gene sequence: CDR1 LGHDT, CDR2 YNNKEL (reference sequence). This CDR3 contains 13 residues. In DNA, the CDR3 is TGTGCCAGCAGCGGGGGGGGGAATGAAAAACTGTTTTTT. Its protein is CASSGGGNEKLFF.

V and J are TRBV5-8 and TRBJ1-1, with a tentative D call TRBD1 (5 bases). Germline-derived CDR1 and CDR2 are SGHTS and YDEGEE. Trimming cost V 7 bases and J 4 bases, with 23 bases left between them. CDR3 size: 16 residues. The CDR3 loop reads CASPSRGGTDRTEAFF. The DNA of the CDR3 is TGTGCCAGCCCCTCCCGGGGTGGGACTGACCGCACTGAAGCTTTCTTT.

This clone has just a few counts. The chain uses TRBV3-1 (or the pseudogene TRBV3-2) and TRBJ1-1; maybe TRBD1 (6 bases). CDR1 is LGHDT, CDR2 YNNKEL, per germline (reference sequence). V lost 6 bases and J lost 6, with 17 bases in between. The CDR3 has 14 residues. The CDR3 coding sequence is TGTGCCAGCAGAGAGGCAGGCAGGGGTGCTGAAGCTTTCTTT. Residues: CASREAGRGAEAFF.

Regarding this clone: Other DNA sequences in the same sample also yield this CDR3. The DNA for the CDR3 is TGTGCCAGCAGTGAAGGAGCTAACACTGAAGCTTTCTTT. Residues: CASSEGANTEAFF. The chain is built from TRBV2 and TRBJ1-1; D unresolved. The V end was cut by 1 base, the J end by 2 bases, with 5 bases between. CDR3 length: 13 residues. Per the germline V gene, CDR1 is SNHLY and CDR2 is FYNNEI.

This chain links TRBV27 with TRBJ2-3, with 10 bases fitting TRBD2. Trimming cost V 3 bases and J 10 bases; bases outside gene matches: 4. The CDR3 sequence is 13 residues long. Per germline, CDR1 MNHEY and CDR2 SMNVEV (reference sequence). The CDR3: CASSFERGGAQYF. The CDR3 DNA sequence: TGTGCCAGCAGTTTCGAGCGGGGGGGGGCGCAGTATTTT.

This sequence joins TRBV3-1 (or the pseudogene TRBV3-2) and TRBJ1-1; 10 nucleotides agree with TRBD1. The CDR3 has 15 residues. The ends lost 4 bases at V and 11 bases at J; junction bases unmatched: 13. CDR1 LGHDT and CDR2 YNNKEL come from the germline V gene (reference sequence). CDR3 coding DNA: TGTGCCAGCAGCCCCAGGGGACAGGGGCTACTAGAGGCTTTCTTT. Its protein is CASSPRGQGLLEAFF.

The chain joins TRBV19 to TRBJ1-3; D remains ambiguous. CDR1 and CDR2 (germline): LNHDA, SQIVND (reference sequence). V was pared by 0 bases and J by 0 bases, with 6 bases between. The CDR3 spans 15 residues. The CDR3 nucleotides read TGTGCCAGTAGTATAGAGGGAGACTCTGGAAACACCATATATTTT. Amino acid sequence: CASSIEGDSGNTIYF. The full variable domain, with the rest looked up from reference TRBV19 and TRBJ1-3, is DGGITQSPKYLFRKEGQNVTLSCEQNLNHDAMYWYRQDPGQGLRLIYYSQIVNDFQKGDIAEGYSVSREKKESFPLTVTSAQKNPTAFYLCASSIEGDSGNTIYFGEGSWLTVV.

The chain links TRBV24-1 to TRBJ2-5; D perhaps matches TRBD1 (6 bases). Germline CDR1 is KGHDR and CDR2 is SFDVKD. V lost 5 bases to trimming and J lost 4 bases, with 16 bases between them. This CDR3 has 15 residues. Written as DNA, the CDR3 is TGTGCCACCAGTGGAAAGGTGGGGGCCGGAGAGACCCAGTACTTC. Protein: CATSGKVGAGETQYF.

This chain uses TRBV6-5 with TRBJ2-3, with TRBD1 matching over 7 bases. The CDR3 has 13 residues. The germline CDR1 and CDR2 sequences are MNHEY and SVGAGI. V dropped 6 bases and J dropped 2; count of bases not matched to a gene: 2. This CDR3 is CASRTGFTDTQYF. As DNA, the CDR3 is TGTGCCAGCAGGACAGGGTTCACAGATACGCAGTATTTT.

This chain connects TRBV5-1 to TRBJ1-2; unclear D gene. V was trimmed by 0 bases and J by 4 bases, leaving 7 bases between them. Germline V gene data show CDR1 as SGHRS and CDR2 as YFSETQ. The CDR3 loop spans 13 amino acids. In DNA, the CDR3 is TGCGCCAGCAGCTTGGAACAGTTCTATGGCTACACCTTC. It yields the protein CASSLEQFYGYTF.

This clone was counted once. The chain carries TRBV5-1 and TRBJ2-5; D is unresolved. Per germline, CDR1 SGHRS and CDR2 YFSETQ. Deletions cut 0 bases from V and 1 base from J, with 7 bases between. CDR3 length: 14 amino acids. DNA of the CDR3: TGCGCCAGCAGCTTGGGTGTCAGCCAAGAGACCCAGTACTTC. Translated, it gives CASSLGVSQETQYF.

The genes are TRBV9 and TRBJ2-1; TRBD2 aligns across 12 bases. The V gene's germline CDR1 is SGDLS and CDR2 YYNGEE. The CDR3 totals 15 residues. The J segment lost 4 bases and the V segment lost 4 bases, leaving 3 bases of the junction unmatched. CDR3 DNA sequence: TGTGCCAGCAGCCTAGCGGGGGGGAGATACAATGAGCAGTTCTTC. Its translation: CASSLAGGRYNEQFF.

V usage is TRBV7-9 and J usage is TRBJ1-2, with TRBD1 matching 10 bases. V lost 5 bases, J lost 4 bases, and 4 bases stayed unmatched. CDR3 size: 14 residues. Germline values: CDR1 SEHNR, CDR2 FQNEAQ (reference sequence). This chain's CDR3 is CASSRDRGVYGYTF. The CDR3 DNA reads as TGTGCCAGCAGCCGGGACAGGGGCGTCTATGGCTACACCTTC.

This chain connects TRBV29-1 to TRBJ1-1; D may be TRBD1 (6 bases). Germline V gene sequence: CDR1 SQVTM, CDR2 ANQGSEA. V lost 4 bases to trimming and J lost 0 bases, with 12 bases between them. CDR3 length: 14 amino acids. The CDR3 is CSVGGGGVNTEAFF. The CDR3 DNA reads TGCAGCGTTGGAGGGGGTGGGGTGAACACTGAAGCTTTCTTT. The full variable domain, rest sourced from reference TRBV29-1 and TRBJ1-1, is SAVISQKPSRDICQRGTSLTIQCQVDSQVTMMFWYRQQPGQSLTLIATANQGSEATYESGFVIDKFPISRPNLTFSTLTVSNMSPEDSSIYLCSVGGGGVNTEAFFGQGTRLTVV.

The chain is built from TRBV5-1 and TRBJ2-3; TRBD2 aligns across 8 bases. Germline lookup yields CDR1 SGHRS and CDR2 YFSETQ. V lost 6 bases and J lost 2; bases outside the gene matches: 11. The CDR3 is made up of 16 amino acids. CDR3 amino acids: CASTPREGYVTDTQYF. CDR3 sequence (DNA): TGCGCCAGCACCCCACGGGAGGGGTATGTCACAGATACGCAGTATTTT.

The chain recombines TRBV27 with TRBJ1-6, with TRBD1 matching 7 bases. The trim removed 6 bases at V and 7 bases at J, leaving 6 bases unmatched. There are 14 residues in the CDR3. CDR1 and CDR2 from the germline V gene are MNHEY and SMNVEV (reference sequence). The CDR3 sequence is CASSMTGYNSPLHF. CDR3 nucleotide sequence: TGTGCCAGCAGCATGACAGGGTACAATTCACCCCTCCACTTT.

The chain uses TRBV30 and TRBJ2-2, with 12 bases that match TRBD2. From germline, CDR1 is GTSNPN and CDR2 SVGIG (reference sequence). This CDR3 is built from 15 residues. J gave up 1 base and V 7 bases, and 4 bases lay outside the gene matches. The chain's CDR3 is CAFLAGGLNTGELFF. The DNA for the CDR3 is TGTGCCTTTCTAGCGGGGGGGCTGAACACCGGGGAGCTGTTTTTT.

This chain joins TRBV6-5 and TRBJ1-3, with 8 bases lining up with TRBD1. J lost 5 bases, V lost 5 bases, and 5 bases had no gene match. The length of the CDR3 is 14 residues. Germline V gene lookup returns CDR1 MNHEY and CDR2 SVGAGI. The CDR3, as DNA: TGTGCCAGCAGTCAAACAGGGGGAAGAAACACCATATATTTT. This translates into CASSQTGGRNTIYF.

This clone was recorded once. The rearrangement uses TRBV6-6 and TRBJ1-2, with 7 bases fitting TRBD1. CDR1 is MNHNY and CDR2 is SVGAGI in the germline V gene (reference sequence). The CDR3 is 12 amino acids. The trim removed 5 bases at V and 7 bases at J, leaving 4 bases unmatched. The CDR3 reads CASSRQGGGYTF. CDR3 DNA sequence: TGTGCCAGCAGTCGACAGGGAGGTGGCTACACCTTC.

The gene calls are TRBV15 and TRBJ1-2; TRBD1 aligns across 8 bases. The J segment lost 6 bases and the V segment lost 0 bases, leaving 6 bases of the junction unmatched. The germline CDR1 and CDR2 sequences are LNHNV and YYDKDF (reference sequence). This CDR3 has 15 amino acids. The CDR3 coding sequence is TGTGCCACCAGCAGAGATCGGACAGGGAGTCATGGCTACACCTTC. Translated: CATSRDRTGSHGYTF.